The sequence of this TCR beta chain was determined in a study of CD8 T cells in Susac syndrome. Germline V lookup: CDR1 SEHNR, CDR2 FQNEAQ (reference sequence). CDR3 size: 15 residues. Trimming shortened V by 5 bases and J by 2 bases, and 15 bases separated the two germline ends. Peripheral blood CD8+ and CD4+ T cells were profiled by TCR beta sequencing. Control patients had untreated stable or active relapsing-remitting multiple sclerosis by revised McDonald criteria. TEMRA cells were enriched by FACS, and CD4+ and CD8+ T cells were negatively isolated. Random-hexamer reverse transcription was applied to about 0.5 to 1 ug RNA. TCR beta CDR3 was amplified by immunoSEQ multiplex PCR. This amplification extended across 54 Vbeta and 13 Jbeta segments. TCRdb reanalysed the immunoSEQ multiplex PCR reads using MiXCR and keeps one entry per CDR3 protein. This sample has about 150,000 distinct CDR3 sequences, with about 95% found just once.

What was sequenced was CD8+ T cells from PBMCs. The rearrangement links TRBV7-9 to TRBJ2-5; D is uncertain. This clonotype was obtained from a human donor with multiple sclerosis. CDR3 nucleotide sequence: TGTGCCAGCAGCCGCTACCAGGCAGCACAAGAGACCCAGTACTTC. It yields the protein CASSRYQAAQETQYF.